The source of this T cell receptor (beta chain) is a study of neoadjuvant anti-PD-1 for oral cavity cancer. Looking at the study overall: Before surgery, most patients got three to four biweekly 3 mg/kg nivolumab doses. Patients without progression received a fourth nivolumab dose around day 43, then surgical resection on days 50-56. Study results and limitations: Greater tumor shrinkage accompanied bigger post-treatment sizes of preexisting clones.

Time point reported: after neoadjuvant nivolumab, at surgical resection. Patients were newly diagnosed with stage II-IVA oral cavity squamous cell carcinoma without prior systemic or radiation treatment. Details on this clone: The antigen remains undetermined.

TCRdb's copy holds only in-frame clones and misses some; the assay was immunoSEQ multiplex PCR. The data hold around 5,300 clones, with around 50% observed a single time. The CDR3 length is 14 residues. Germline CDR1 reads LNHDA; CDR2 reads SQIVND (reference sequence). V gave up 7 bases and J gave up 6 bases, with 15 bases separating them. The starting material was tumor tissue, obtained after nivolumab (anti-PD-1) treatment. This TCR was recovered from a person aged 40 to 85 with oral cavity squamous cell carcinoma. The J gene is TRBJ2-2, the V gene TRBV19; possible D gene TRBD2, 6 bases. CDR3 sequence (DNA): TGTGCCAGTATGTCGGGAGCCGGACCCGGGGAGCTGTTTTTT. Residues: CASMSGAGPGELFF.